These 31 T cell receptor beta chains were sequenced from one sample in a study of T cell changes during pregnancy in multiple sclerosis. Sequencing used immunoSEQ multiplex PCR; TCRdb keeps in-frame clones, though not all of them. The sample includes about 100,000 clones, around 94% of them seen just once. The sequencing here drew on peripheral blood, taken in the second trimester of pregnancy. The receptors were gathered from a female donor with multiple sclerosis, enrolled in a pregnancy study.

In the case of this clone: At the DNA level, this CDR3 is encoded by other sequences in the same sample as well. The chain joins TRBV5-1 to TRBJ2-1; possibly TRBD2 for D (5 bases). V was trimmed by 0 bases and J by 4 bases, leaving 11 bases between them. The CDR3 consists of 15 residues. Germline V gene lookup returns CDR1 SGHRS and CDR2 YFSETQ. CDR3 amino acids: CASSLDSGTYNEQFF. In nucleotides, the CDR3 is TGCGCCAGCAGCTTGGATTCGGGAACTTACAATGAGCAGTTCTTC.

CDR3 amino acids: CASSPRDRARGYTF. CDR3 DNA: TGTGCCAGCAGCCCTAGGGACAGGGCGAGGGGCTACACCTTC. J is TRBJ1-2 and V is TRBV11-2, with 9 bases aligning to TRBD1. With 5 bases clipped from V and 8 bases from J, the junction kept 9 bases outside the gene matches. CDR1 and CDR2 (germline): SGHAT, FQNNGV. The CDR3 is 14 residues long.

The CDR3 nucleotides read TGTGCCAGCACCGCCGGGACAGGGGCTCAGCCCCAGCATTTT. Translating it yields CASTAGTGAQPQHF. The chain links TRBV2 to TRBJ1-5; TRBD1 matches 10 bases. Germline CDR1 and CDR2: SNHLY and FYNNEI. The CDR3 is made up of 14 amino acids. V dropped 7 bases and J dropped 6; count of bases not matched to a gene: 6. The whole variable domain, remainder taken from reference TRBV2 and TRBJ1-5, is EPEVTQTPSHQVTQMGQEVILRCVPISNHLYFYWYRQILGQKVEFLVSFYNNEISEKSEIFDDQFSVERPDGSNFTLKIRSTKLEDSAMYFCASTAGTGAQPQHFGDGTRLSIL.

V and J are TRBV27 and TRBJ1-3; D gene unclear. The V and J ends lost 6 bases and 2 bases respectively, with 8 bases between them. The CDR3 contains 13 residues. CDR1 and CDR2 (germline): MNHEY, SMNVEV (reference sequence). The CDR3 region is CASRGSTGNTIYF. The CDR3 DNA follows: TGTGCCAGCAGGGGCTCCACTGGAAACACCATATATTTT.

This sequence joins TRBV13 and TRBJ1-1; D possibly corresponds to TRBD1 (6 bases). The CDR3 extends over 16 amino acids. The ends were cut back, 2 bases at V and 1 base at J, with 14 bases in the middle. The germline V gene has CDR1 PRHDT and CDR2 FYEKMQ (reference sequence). The chain's CDR3 is CASSLITGWGNTEAFF. The CDR3 DNA reads as TGTGCCAGCAGCTTAATCACAGGGTGGGGGAACACTGAAGCTTTCTTT.

V usage is TRBV5-1 and J usage is TRBJ2-7; 7 bases map to TRBD1. The junction had 3 bases not matched to a gene; V was cut back by 3 bases and J by 3 bases. Germline CDR1 SGHRS, CDR2 YFSETQ. This CDR3 is built from 13 residues. The CDR3 loop reads CASSSGQVYEQYF. CDR3 sequence (DNA): TGCGCCAGCAGCTCCGGACAGGTCTACGAGCAGTACTTC. Supplemented by reference TRBV5-1 and TRBJ2-7, the full variable domain reads KAGVTQTPRYLIKTRGQQVTLSCSPISGHRSVSWYQQTPGQGLQFLFEYFSETQRNKGNFPGRFSGRQFSNSRSEMNVSTLELGDSALYLCASSSGQVYEQYFGPGTRLTVT.

The J gene is TRBJ2-7, the V gene TRBV5-5; 7 nucleotides align to TRBD2. The CDR3 is 14 residues long. The ends lost 0 bases at V and 2 bases at J; junction bases unmatched: 2. CDR1 is SGHKS, CDR2 YYEKEE, per germline (reference sequence). CDR3 nucleotide sequence: TGTGCCAGCAGCTTGGCGGGGGGTCCCTACGAGCAGTACTTC. Translating it yields CASSLAGGPYEQYF.

The chain is built from TRBV7-9 and TRBJ1-1; D perhaps matches TRBD1 (5 bases). Trimming stripped 3 bases from V and 6 bases from J, with 14 bases between. This CDR3 is 14 amino acids long. Germline loops: CDR1 SEHNR, CDR2 FQNEAQ (reference sequence). This chain's CDR3 is CASSLGLVGSEAFF. The CDR3 nucleotides are TGTGCCAGCAGCTTGGGACTCGTCGGGTCTGAAGCTTTCTTT.

The genes are TRBV19 and TRBJ1-2; weak D call: TRBD1 (5 bases). The CDR3 loop spans 14 amino acids. V dropped 1 base and J dropped 4 bases, with 10 bases sitting between them. Germline V gives CDR1 LNHDA, CDR2 SQIVND (reference sequence). CDR3 loop: CASSIAGLSYGYTF. CDR3 DNA: TGTGCCAGTAGTATAGCAGGGCTAAGCTATGGCTACACCTTC.

This chain joins TRBV6-6 and TRBJ2-1; D perhaps matches TRBD2 (5 bases). Between the trimmed V and J ends, which lost 2 bases and 7 bases, there was a span of 12 bases. The CDR3 is 14 amino acids. CDR1 MNHNY and CDR2 SVGAGI come from the germline V gene (reference sequence). CDR3 bases: TGTGCCAGCAGTTACACTGCGGGTAAGAATGAGCAGTTCTTC. Translation gives CASSYTAGKNEQFF.

This clone was picked up one time. The chain couples TRBV10-3 to TRBJ1-1, with D unresolved. The CDR3 covers 14 residues. V was cut by 1 base and J by 1 base, with 7 bases left in between. Germline V gene sequence: CDR1 ENHRY, CDR2 SYGVKD. This CDR3 reads CAISEWSRNTEAFF. The DNA of the CDR3 is TGTGCCATCAGTGAGTGGAGTAGGAACACTGAAGCTTTCTTT.

V and J are TRBV28 and TRBJ1-5; D gene unclear. Germline assignment: CDR1 MDHEN and CDR2 SYDVKM. V was shortened by 2 bases and J by 4 bases, with 3 bases between the two germline ends. This CDR3 is built from 12 residues. Here the CDR3 reads CASSLPNQPQHF. The CDR3 DNA is TGTGCCAGCAGTTTACCGAATCAGCCCCAGCATTTT.

V and J are TRBV28 and TRBJ2-7; a possible D gene is TRBD1 (5 bases). Trimming removed 5 bases at V and 2 bases at J, with 13 bases between. CDR3 length equals 14 residues. Germline V lookup: CDR1 MDHEN, CDR2 SYDVKM. CDR3 sequence reads: CASSKVGLTYEQYF. CDR3 coding DNA: TGTGCCAGCAGTAAGGTGGGGCTCACCTACGAGCAGTACTTC.

The chain has TRBV6-1 and TRBJ1-1; 8 nucleotides agree with TRBD1. The germline CDR1 and CDR2 sequences are MNHNS and SASEGT. The CDR3 runs to 13 residues. J was trimmed by 3 bases and V by 6 bases; bases with no gene match: 3. CDR3 coding DNA: TGTGCCAGCAGCTGGACAGGGTACACTGAAGCTTTCTTT. It encodes CASSWTGYTEAFF.

The chain couples TRBV29-1 to TRBJ1-2; D is perhaps TRBD1 (5 bases). The CDR3 covers 13 residues. Germline lookup yields CDR1 SQVTM and CDR2 ANQGSEA. V was trimmed by 3 bases and J by 4 bases, leaving 12 bases between them. CDR3 sequence: CSVDSQGLYGYTF. The CDR3 region has the DNA TGCAGCGTTGACTCGCAGGGACTCTATGGCTACACCTTC. Full variable domain (remainder filled in from reference TRBV29-1 and TRBJ1-2): SAVISQKPSRDICQRGTSLTIQCQVDSQVTMMFWYRQQPGQSLTLIATANQGSEATYESGFVIDKFPISRPNLTFSTLTVSNMSPEDSSIYLCSVDSQGLYGYTFGSGTRLTVV.

This chain joins TRBV7-3 and TRBJ2-7; D is possibly TRBD2 (5 bases). The V and J ends lost 4 bases and 7 bases respectively, with 14 bases between them. Germline CDR1 and CDR2: SGHTA and FQGTGA. The CDR3 is made up of 13 amino acids. The CDR3 region has the DNA TGTGCCAGCAGCTCCGCCGGAGGCGGAGAGCAGTACTTC. Its protein is CASSSAGGGEQYF.

The chain uses TRBV10-2 and TRBJ2-3; tentatively, D is TRBD2 (6 bases). CDR1 and CDR2 from the germline V gene are WSHSY and SAAADI. There are 15 residues in the CDR3. Trimming left V 2 bases short and J 3 bases short, with 12 bases between. Here the CDR3 DNA reads TGCGCCAGCAGTGAGGTCGGGGGAAGAACAGATACGCAGTATTTT. This gives the protein CASSEVGGRTDTQYF.

The CDR3 is CASSAGRGGTYEQYF. CDR3 bases: TGTGCCAGCAGCGCCGGTAGAGGGGGAACCTACGAGCAGTACTTC. The chain has TRBV5-7 and TRBJ2-7, with D possibly matching TRBD1 (6 bases). TRBV5-7 is known as an ORF, though its function is uncertain. CDR3 length equals 15 residues. V was trimmed by 4 bases and J by 2 bases, leaving 16 bases between them.

The V gene is TRBV9, the J gene TRBJ1-1; a weak D match, TRBD1 (5 bases). This CDR3 contains 15 residues. V shed 4 bases and J shed 3 bases, with 16 bases lying between them. The germline V gene has CDR1 SGDLS and CDR2 YYNGEE. The CDR3 DNA is TGTGCCAGCAGCCCTTTCCAGGGACTTTACACTGAAGCTTTCTTT. This codes for CASSPFQGLYTEAFF.

V gene TRBV9 combines with J gene TRBJ2-2; a possible D gene is TRBD2 (6 bases). This CDR3 contains 17 residues. The V gene lost 0 bases and the J gene lost 1 base, with 13 bases spanning the gap. CDR1 and CDR2 (germline): SGDLS, YYNGEE. For the CDR3, the DNA is TGTGCCAGCAGCGTAGGACCGGGGGTCGGGAACACCGGGGAGCTGTTTTTT. Its translation is CASSVGPGVGNTGELFF.

This clone has a single count. V usage is TRBV18 and J usage is TRBJ1-6; TRBD1 might be the D (6 bases). CDR3 length: 14 amino acids. Germline V lookup: CDR1 KGHSH, CDR2 LQKENI. Trimming took off 2 bases at V and 11 bases at J, with 13 bases between the two ends. The CDR3 is CASSPSQGSTPLHF. The CDR3 DNA reads TGTGCCAGCTCACCAAGTCAGGGGAGTACACCCCTCCACTTT.

The chain recombines TRBV5-6 with TRBJ2-7, with 10 nucleotides matching TRBD1. The CDR3 runs 16 residues. J gave up 2 bases and V 3 bases, and 8 bases lay outside the gene matches. Germline V gene sequence: CDR1 SGHDT, CDR2 YYEEEE. The CDR3 sequence: CASSSAGTGDPYEQYF. The CDR3 nucleotides are TGTGCCAGCAGCTCAGCCGGGACAGGGGACCCCTACGAGCAGTACTTC.

The rearrangement uses TRBV15 and TRBJ2-4; D is perhaps TRBD1 (6 bases). The length of the CDR3 is 14 residues. Trimming removed 0 bases from V and 15 bases from J, with 18 bases in between. Germline CDR1 and CDR2: LNHNV and YYDKDF (reference sequence). As DNA, the CDR3 is TGTGCCACCAGCAGAGAGGCCAGGGACACCTTGGGGTACTTC. This encodes CATSREARDTLGYF.

This chain links TRBV6-5 with TRBJ1-1; 8 bases line up with TRBD1. The CDR3 is made up of 13 amino acids. In germline, CDR1 is MNHEY, CDR2 SVGAGI. The J segment lost 4 bases and the V segment lost 11 bases, leaving 9 bases of the junction unmatched. The CDR3 reads CAEPRGLSTEAFF. The CDR3 DNA reads as TGTGCCGAACCCAGGGGGCTGAGCACTGAAGCTTTCTTT.

This rearrangement joins TRBV6-5 to TRBJ1-5; 7 bases align to TRBD1. The CDR3 covers 13 residues. Germline V lookup: CDR1 MNHEY, CDR2 SVGAGI. The ends lost 4 bases at V and 6 bases at J; junction bases unmatched: 3. The CDR3 region is CASSSHRGQPQHF. The CDR3, as DNA: TGTGCCAGCAGTTCCCACAGGGGTCAGCCCCAGCATTTT.

The chain couples TRBV9 to TRBJ2-2; D uncertain. The CDR3 has 12 amino acids. Trimming left V 0 bases short and J 6 bases short, with 3 bases between. Germline V gives CDR1 SGDLS, CDR2 YYNGEE. The DNA for the CDR3 is TGTGCCAGCAGCGTAGGGCCCGGGGAGCTGTTTTTT. Its protein is CASSVGPGELFF.

This sequence joins TRBV6-6 and TRBJ2-1, with TRBD2 matching over 7 bases. After removal of 7 bases from V and 7 bases from J, the junction contained 7 bases not matched to a gene. The CDR3 is 13 residues long. The germline CDR1 and CDR2 sequences are MNHNY and SVGAGI (reference sequence). The CDR3 DNA reads TGTGCCAGCATGGGAGGGGTGTCGAATGAGCAGTTCTTC. Its translation: CASMGGVSNEQFF.

V and J are TRBV7-9 and TRBJ1-1, with 7 bases that match TRBD1. CDR3 size: 15 residues. V lost 2 bases, J lost 1 base, and 4 bases stayed unmatched. Looked up from germline, CDR1 is SEHNR and CDR2 is FQNEAQ (reference sequence). As DNA, the CDR3 is TGTGCCAGCAGCTTATATCGACAGGGGAACACTGAAGCTTTCTTT. Protein sequence: CASSLYRQGNTEAFF.

As DNA, the CDR3 is TGTGCCAGCAGCCCGCGGGGGTACACTGAAGCTTTCTTT. It yields the protein CASSPRGYTEAFF. The chain uses TRBV27 and TRBJ1-1; D may be TRBD1 (5 bases). Trimming stripped 6 bases from V and 3 bases from J, with 11 bases between. Germline CDR1 is MNHEY and CDR2 is SMNVEV (reference sequence). The CDR3 is 13 residues long.

The rearrangement uses TRBV30 and TRBJ2-1, with D unresolved. Germline V lookup: CDR1 GTSNPN, CDR2 SVGIG (reference sequence). The CDR3 is made up of 14 amino acids. V shed 2 bases and J shed 0 bases, with 8 bases lying between them. The CDR3 nucleotides are TGTGCCTGGAGTATGTCCTCCTCCTACAATGAGCAGTTCTTC. Encoded protein: CAWSMSSSYNEQFF.

The chain combines TRBV27 with TRBJ2-3; D uncertain. V was shortened by 4 bases and J by 1 base, with 12 bases between the two germline ends. Germline V gives CDR1 MNHEY, CDR2 SMNVEV (reference sequence). The CDR3 has 15 residues. CDR3 amino acids: CASSSPPLGTDTQYF. The CDR3 DNA is TGTGCCAGCAGTTCCCCCCCTCTTGGCACAGATACGCAGTATTTT.